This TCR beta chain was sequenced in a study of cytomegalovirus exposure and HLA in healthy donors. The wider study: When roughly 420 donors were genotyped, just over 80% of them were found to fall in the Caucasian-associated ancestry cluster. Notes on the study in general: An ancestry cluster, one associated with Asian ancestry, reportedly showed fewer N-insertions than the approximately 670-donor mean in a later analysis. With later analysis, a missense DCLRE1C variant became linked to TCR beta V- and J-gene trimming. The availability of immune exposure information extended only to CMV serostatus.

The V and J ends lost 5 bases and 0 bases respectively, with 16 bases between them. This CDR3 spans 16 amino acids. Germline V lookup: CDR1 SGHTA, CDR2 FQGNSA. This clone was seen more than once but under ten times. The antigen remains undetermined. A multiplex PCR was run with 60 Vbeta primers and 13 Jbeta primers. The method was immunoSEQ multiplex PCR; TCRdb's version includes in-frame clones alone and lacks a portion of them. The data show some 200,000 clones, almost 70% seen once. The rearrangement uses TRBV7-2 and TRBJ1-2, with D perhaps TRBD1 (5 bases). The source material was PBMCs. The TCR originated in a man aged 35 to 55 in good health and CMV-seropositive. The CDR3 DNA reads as TGTGCCAGCAGCCCGGGGACTGGCCGGACTAACTATGGCTACACCTTC. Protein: CASSPGTGRTNYGYTF.